The T cell receptor (beta chain) described here comes from a study of cytomegalovirus exposure and HLA in healthy donors. General study findings and limits: A missense DCLRE1C variant was associated with V- and J-gene trimming of TCR beta chains in a later analysis, and an independent cohort replicated the association. CMV antigen specificity was confirmed in vitro for three CMV-associated chains. The later analysis indicated that the majority of CMV-associated TCR beta chains appeared HLA-restricted.

With regard to this clone: Its antigen is currently unknown.

The PCR made use of 60 Vbeta and 13 Jbeta primers. Using immunoSEQ multiplex PCR, the repertoire was profiled, and TCRdb retains in-frame clones only, with some absent. Here the sample spans some 190,000 clones, approximately 88% being singletons. Material: PBMCs. The sequence came from a boy aged 2-15 years in good health and CMV-seronegative.

The DNA for the CDR3 is TGCAGCGCGAGCGTCGGACAGGTTGAAGCTTTCTTT. Its translation: CSASVGQVEAFF. V is TRBV29-1 and J is TRBJ1-1; TRBD1 matches at 7 bases. Unmatched junction bases numbered 9, after V lost 7 bases and J lost 7 bases. The CDR3 is made up of 12 amino acids. Germline V gene data show CDR1 as SQVTM and CDR2 as ANQGSEA.